The clone carrying this T cell receptor beta chain was seen a handful of times. The antigen is undetermined. TCR cDNA was made by 5'RACE template switching, adding a universal primer site and UMIs. In TCRdb, the 5' RACE reads were re-called with MiXCR into one record per CDR3 protein. The repertoire holds hundreds of thousands of distinct CDR3 sequences, with around an eighth as singletons. With 0 bases removed from V and 0 bases from J, the gap between germline ends came to 10 bases. This CDR3 is built from 16 residues. Per germline, CDR1 SGHRS and CDR2 YFSETQ. This record belongs to a study of T cells after yellow fever vaccination. Overall study results and limits: Most clones from primary vaccination were detected again post-booster (roughly 96% CD4, around 90% CD8). Few clonotypes appeared in both CD4 and CD8 compartments.

This rearrangement joins TRBV5-1 to TRBJ2-1; D may be TRBD1 or TRBD2 (5 bases each). The clonotype comes from a man aged 25 to 45 who received the YFV17D yellow fever vaccine. The sequencing here drew on PBMCs, taken on the day of the yellow fever booster vaccination. The CDR3 nucleotides read TGCGCCAGCAGCTTGGCCGAGGGGAGCTCCTACAATGAGCAGTTCTTC. Its protein product is CASSLAEGSSYNEQFF. Full variable domain (remainder filled in from reference TRBV5-1 and TRBJ2-1): KAGVTQTPRYLIKTRGQQVTLSCSPISGHRSVSWYQQTPGQGLQFLFEYFSETQRNKGNFPGRFSGRQFSNSRSEMNVSTLELGDSALYLCASSLAEGSSYNEQFFGPGTRLTVL.